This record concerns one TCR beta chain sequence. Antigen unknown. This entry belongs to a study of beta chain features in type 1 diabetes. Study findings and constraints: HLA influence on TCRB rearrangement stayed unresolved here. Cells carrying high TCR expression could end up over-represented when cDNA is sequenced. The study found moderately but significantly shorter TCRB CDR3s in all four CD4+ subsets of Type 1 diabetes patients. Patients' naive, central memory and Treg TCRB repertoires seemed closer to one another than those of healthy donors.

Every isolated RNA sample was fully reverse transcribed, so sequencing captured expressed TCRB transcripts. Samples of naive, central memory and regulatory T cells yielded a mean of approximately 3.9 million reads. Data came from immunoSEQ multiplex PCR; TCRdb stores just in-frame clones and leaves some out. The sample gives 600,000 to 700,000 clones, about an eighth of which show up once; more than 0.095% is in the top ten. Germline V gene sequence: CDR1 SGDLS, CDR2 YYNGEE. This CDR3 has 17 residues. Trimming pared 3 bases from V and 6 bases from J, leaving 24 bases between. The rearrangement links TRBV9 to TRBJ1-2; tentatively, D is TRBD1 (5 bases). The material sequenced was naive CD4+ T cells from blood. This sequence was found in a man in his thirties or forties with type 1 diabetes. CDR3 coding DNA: TGTGCCAGCAGCGCCCATCAGGGTATGGTCACACTGGATGGCTACACCTTC. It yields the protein CASSAHQGMVTLDGYTF.